This entry features one T cell receptor (beta chain) sequence. This clonotype was counted a few times. No cognate antigen has been identified for it. The record has no base qualities; no much larger clone is one base away. As encoded in the germline V gene, CDR1 is SGDLS while CDR2 is YYNGEE. Measured from the cysteine to the phenylalanine, the CDR3 is 14 residues long. The sequence is cut down to CDR3 DNA, 42 bases in frame from base 1. V drops 2 bases and J drops 5 bases, leaving 10 bases in between. Libraries were made using 5' RACE. Sequencing relied on an Illumina HiSeq 2500. A second 7 to 11 cycle PCR used a sample-barcoded 5' primer and a J-beta primer mix. Each TCR beta cDNA molecule received a unique molecular identifier from a template-switch 5' adaptor carrying 12 random nucleotides. At least 3 million CDR3-containing paired-end reads were obtained from each sample. First-strand cDNA synthesis was performed from all RNA using the Mint cDNA synthesis kit, with priming by a TRBC-specific oligonucleotide. After uracil-DNA glycosylase treatment, a first 18-cycle PCR used universal primers M1SS and BC2_uni_R on all cDNA. The paper's data handling went like this. Each sample was normalized by randomly selecting 1 million high-quality reads, each carrying a distinct molecular identifier. Reads sharing molecular identifiers were discarded rather than binned into consensus sequences. MiTCR, run with a Q25 quality threshold and the strictest error-elimination algorithm, handled CDR3 identification, clonotype clustering and error correction. A nonparametric unseen species model using Euler transformation provided a lower-bound estimate of total TCR beta diversity. The raw public data were reprocessed by TCRdb itself: fastp quality trimming at Q25, MiXCR clonotype calling, in-frame beta chains only. One record per CDR3 amino acid sequence lists the most common genes and DNA. The authors' filters were not applied to this entry. For this sample the table gives approximately 800,000 distinct CDR3 sequences, of which 25% were detected only once. In total, the top ten clones hold 3.7% of the sample.

These data come from a study of blood T cells in healthy people across ages (dated by TCRdb to between 2014 and 2017). For the wider study: Template switching captured roughly one uniquely barcoded TCR beta cDNA molecule per two T cells in model experiments. Age-related changes in TCR beta repertoire diversity were measured in the study by deep sequencing normalized with unique cDNA molecular identifiers. The donors were divided into four age groups: young (average around 15 years), middle-aged (over 35), aged (under 70) and long-lived (approximately 74). The study analyzed two additional independent replicas of 1 million unique cDNA reads from the same blood draw for two donors, one aged 18 to 30 and one aged 80 or older. Study-wide conclusions, independent of this receptor: Estimates of total diversity based on one million sequenced T cells were regarded as lower bounds and as underestimates. Since profiling was done on bulk unsorted PBMCs, naive and antigen-experienced compartments could not be conclusively compared. The CMV infection status of donors was not known, potentially confounding age-related changes in expanded clonotypes. As age increased, observed TCR beta diversity per million T cells dropped in a roughly linear way, and a significant reduction was already evident by age 40. The percentage of naive T cells measured by flow cytometry correlated strongly with observed TCR beta diversity. Compared with the aged group, the long-lived group had more naive CD4+ T cells, fewer expanded clones and increased TCR diversity, suggesting age selection.

The donors were about 40 Caucasian individuals from Russia, aged 6 to 90 years, who were systemically healthy. Each donor gave roughly 11 milliliters of peripheral blood, drawn into EDTA-treated Vacutainer tubes. Ficoll-Paque density-gradient centrifugation was used to isolate PBMCs, with at least 6.5 million obtained per sample. Total RNA, at least 6 micrograms per sample, was extracted from PBMCs with Trizol reagent. For every donor, an aliquot of PBMCs went through flow cytometry to measure the percentages of naive CD45RAhigh/CD27high T cells. The same sample was also studied in work on T cells of mothers and their children. As that second paper reports: Nine systemically healthy Caucasian individuals served as donors, namely three mothers together with their six children. cDNA synthesis used all of the extracted RNA, with approximately 1.4 ug of RNA in each 15 ul reaction. In the second PCR, sample barcodes and 2-4 random nucleotides were introduced via the M1S primer. Each mother yielded over 10 million TCR beta CDR3 reads and each child 2.5 million to 3.5 million reads. In both related and unrelated pairs, thymic selection shapes the output of TCR recombination in a similar way, with inherited differences having only a minor effect. Normalized repertoire overlap was always slightly but never significantly higher in related than unrelated mother-child pairs. No persistent microchimeric T cell clones were detected, at a sensitivity of about 100 clones per million clonotypes. The study used deep NGS to compare TCR beta repertoires of mothers and children, seeking features distinguishing related mother-child pairs from unrelated individuals. Mothers averaged roughly 40 +/- 4 years of age and children averaged about 10 +/- 4 years. After adapter ligation with NEBNext reagents, the libraries were sequenced on Illumina HiSeq 2000 with 100+100 nt paired-end reads. Mother and child libraries were prepared a month apart and sequenced in separate runs to prevent cross-contamination. Between about 500,000 and 2,100,000 distinct TCR beta clonotypes were identified per donor. Naive TCR beta clonotypes were estimated from low-frequency clonotypes matched to each donor's FACS-determined naive share, without sorting.

The chain couples TRBV9 to TRBJ1-4; 6 matching bases give a weak D call of TRBD1. The receptor's source is a boy between 10 and 17 years old in good health. The sequencing sample was made of blood. The DNA reads as follows: TGTGCCAGCAGCGTCCGGGACAACAATGAAAAACTGTTTTTT. Translated, this is CASSVRDNNEKLFF.